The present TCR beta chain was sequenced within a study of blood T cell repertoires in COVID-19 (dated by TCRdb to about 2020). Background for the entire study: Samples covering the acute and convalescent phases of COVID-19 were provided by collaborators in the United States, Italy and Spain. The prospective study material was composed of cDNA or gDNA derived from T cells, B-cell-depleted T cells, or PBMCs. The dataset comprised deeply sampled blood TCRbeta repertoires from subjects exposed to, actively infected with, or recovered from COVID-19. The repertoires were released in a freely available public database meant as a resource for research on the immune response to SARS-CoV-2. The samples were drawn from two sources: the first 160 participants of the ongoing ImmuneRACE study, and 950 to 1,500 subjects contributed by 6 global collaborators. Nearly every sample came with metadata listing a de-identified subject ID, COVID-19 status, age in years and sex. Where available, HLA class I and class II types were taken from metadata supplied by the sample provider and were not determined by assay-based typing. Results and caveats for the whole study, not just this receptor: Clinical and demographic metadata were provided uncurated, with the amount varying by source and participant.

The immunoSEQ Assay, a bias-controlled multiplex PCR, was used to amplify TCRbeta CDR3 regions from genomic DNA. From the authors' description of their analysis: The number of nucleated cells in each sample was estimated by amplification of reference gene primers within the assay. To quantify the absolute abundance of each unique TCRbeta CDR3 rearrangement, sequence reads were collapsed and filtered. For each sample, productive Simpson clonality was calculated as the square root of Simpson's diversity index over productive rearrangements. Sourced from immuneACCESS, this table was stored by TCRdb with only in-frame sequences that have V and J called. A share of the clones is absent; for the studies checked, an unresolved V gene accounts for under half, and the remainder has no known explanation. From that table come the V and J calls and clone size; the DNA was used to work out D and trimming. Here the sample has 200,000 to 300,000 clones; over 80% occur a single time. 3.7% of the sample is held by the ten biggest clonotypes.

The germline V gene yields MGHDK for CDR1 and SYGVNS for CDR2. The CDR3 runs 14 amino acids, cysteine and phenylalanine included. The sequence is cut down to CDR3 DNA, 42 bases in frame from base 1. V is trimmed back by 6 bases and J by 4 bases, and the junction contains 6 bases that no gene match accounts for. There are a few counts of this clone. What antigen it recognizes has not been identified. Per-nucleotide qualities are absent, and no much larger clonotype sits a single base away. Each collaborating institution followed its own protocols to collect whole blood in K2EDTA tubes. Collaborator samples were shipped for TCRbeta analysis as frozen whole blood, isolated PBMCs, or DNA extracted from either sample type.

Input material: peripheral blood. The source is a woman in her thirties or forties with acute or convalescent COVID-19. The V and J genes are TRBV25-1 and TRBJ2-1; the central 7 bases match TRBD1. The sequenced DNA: TGTGCCAGCAGGTCGGGACAGAGATACAATGAGCAGTTCTTC. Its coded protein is CASRSGQRYNEQFF. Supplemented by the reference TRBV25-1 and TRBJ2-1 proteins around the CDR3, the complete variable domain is EADIYQTPRYLVIGTGKKITLECSQTMGHDKMYWYQQDPGMELHLIHYSYGVNSTEKGDLSSESTVSRIRTEHFPLTLESARPSHTSQYLCASRSGQRYNEQFFGPGTRLTVL.